This T cell receptor (beta chain) was sequenced for a study of T cells after somatic rescue of genetic block. The data were produced by immunoSEQ multiplex PCR, yet TCRdb's version contains in-frame clones alone and is incomplete. The data show about 110,000 clones, around nine tenths seen once. CDR1 SGHTA and CDR2 FQGTGA come from the germline V gene. V lost 5 bases and J lost 4, with 9 bases in between. The CDR3 has 13 residues. Source material: peripheral blood mononuclear cells (PBMCs). This clonotype was obtained from a woman younger than 35. This sequence joins TRBV7-3 and TRBJ2-1; no firm D call. CDR3 sequence (DNA): TGTGCCAGCAGCAATTCGGAGTACAATGAGCAGTTCTTC. Protein: CASSNSEYNEQFF. The whole variable domain, remainder taken from reference TRBV7-3 and TRBJ2-1, is GAGVSQTPSNKVTEKGKYVELRCDPISGHTALYWYRQSLGQGPEFLIYFQGTGAADDSGLPNDRFFAVRPEGSVSTLKIQRTERGDSAVYLCASSNSEYNEQFFGPGTRLTVL.